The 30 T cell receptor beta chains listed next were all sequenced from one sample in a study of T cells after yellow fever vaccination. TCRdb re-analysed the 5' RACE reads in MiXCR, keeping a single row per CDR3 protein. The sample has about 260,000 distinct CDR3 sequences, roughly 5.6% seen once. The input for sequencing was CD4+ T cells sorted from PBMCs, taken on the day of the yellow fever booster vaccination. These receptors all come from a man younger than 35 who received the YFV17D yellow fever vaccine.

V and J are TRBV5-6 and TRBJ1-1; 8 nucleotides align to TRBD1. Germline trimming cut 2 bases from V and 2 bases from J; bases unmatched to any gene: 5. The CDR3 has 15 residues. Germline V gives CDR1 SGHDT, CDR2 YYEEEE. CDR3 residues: CASSFPGTGNTEAFF. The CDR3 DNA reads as TGTGCCAGCAGCTTCCCCGGGACAGGTAACACTGAAGCTTTCTTT.

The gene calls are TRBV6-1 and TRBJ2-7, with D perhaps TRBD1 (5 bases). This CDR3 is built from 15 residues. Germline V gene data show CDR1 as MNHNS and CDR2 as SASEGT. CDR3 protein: CASTELAGLSYEQYV. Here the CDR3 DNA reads TGTGCCAGCACTGAACTGGCAGGGCTTTCCTACGAGCAGTACGTC.

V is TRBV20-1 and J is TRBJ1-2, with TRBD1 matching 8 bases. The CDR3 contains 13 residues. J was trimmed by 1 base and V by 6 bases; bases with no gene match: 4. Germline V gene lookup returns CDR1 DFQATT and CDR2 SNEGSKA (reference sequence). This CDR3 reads CSAPGQGNYGYTF. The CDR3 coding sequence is TGCAGTGCCCCTGGACAGGGTAACTATGGCTACACCTTC.

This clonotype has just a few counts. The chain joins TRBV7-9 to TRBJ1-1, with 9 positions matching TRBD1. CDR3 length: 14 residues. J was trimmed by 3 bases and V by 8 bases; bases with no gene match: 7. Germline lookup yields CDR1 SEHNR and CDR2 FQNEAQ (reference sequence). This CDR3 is CASRPGQGDTEAFF. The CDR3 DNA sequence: TGTGCCAGCCGACCGGGACAGGGAGACACTGAAGCTTTCTTT.

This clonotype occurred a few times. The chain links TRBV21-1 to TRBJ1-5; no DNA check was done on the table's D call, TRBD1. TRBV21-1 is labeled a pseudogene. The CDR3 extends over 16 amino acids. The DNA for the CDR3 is TGTGCCAGCAGCAAGGGGACAGGGCCCGGACCGGGGGCCCAGCATTTT. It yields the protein CASSKGTGPGPGAQHF.

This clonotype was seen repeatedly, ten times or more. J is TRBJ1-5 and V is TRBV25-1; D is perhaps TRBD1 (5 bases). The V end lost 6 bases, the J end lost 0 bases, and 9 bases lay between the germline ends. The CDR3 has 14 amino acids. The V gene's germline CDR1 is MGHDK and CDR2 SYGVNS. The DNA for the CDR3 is TGTGCCAGCAGCGTCACAGGTAGCAATCAGCCCCAGCATTTT. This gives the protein CASSVTGSNQPQHF.

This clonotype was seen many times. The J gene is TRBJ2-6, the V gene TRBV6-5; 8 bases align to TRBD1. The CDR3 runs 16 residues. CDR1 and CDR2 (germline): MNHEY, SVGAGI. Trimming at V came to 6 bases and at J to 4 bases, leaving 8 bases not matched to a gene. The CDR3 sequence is CASSRNRGSGANVLTF. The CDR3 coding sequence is TGTGCCAGCAGCCGTAACAGGGGGAGCGGGGCCAACGTCCTGACTTTC.

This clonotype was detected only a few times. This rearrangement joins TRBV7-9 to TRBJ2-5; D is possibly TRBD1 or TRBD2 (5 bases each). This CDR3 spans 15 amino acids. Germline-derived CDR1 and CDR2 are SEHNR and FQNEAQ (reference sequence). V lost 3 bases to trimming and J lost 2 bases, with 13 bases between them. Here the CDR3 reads CASSFWGLAQETQYF. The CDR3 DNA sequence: TGTGCCAGCAGCTTCTGGGGCCTAGCTCAAGAGACCCAGTACTTC.

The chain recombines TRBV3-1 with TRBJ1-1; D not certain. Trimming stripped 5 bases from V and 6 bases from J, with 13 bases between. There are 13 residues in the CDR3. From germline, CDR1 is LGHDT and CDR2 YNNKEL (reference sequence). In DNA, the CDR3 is TGTGCCAGCAGCAAAAGGGAGGGTGCTGAAGCTTTCTTT. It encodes CASSKREGAEAFF.

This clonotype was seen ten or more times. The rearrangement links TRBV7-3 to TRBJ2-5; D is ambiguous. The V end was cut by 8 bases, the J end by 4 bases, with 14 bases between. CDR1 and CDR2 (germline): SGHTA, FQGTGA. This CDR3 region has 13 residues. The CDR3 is CASGKGSSETQYF. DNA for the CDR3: TGTGCCAGCGGGAAGGGAAGTTCAGAGACCCAGTACTTC.

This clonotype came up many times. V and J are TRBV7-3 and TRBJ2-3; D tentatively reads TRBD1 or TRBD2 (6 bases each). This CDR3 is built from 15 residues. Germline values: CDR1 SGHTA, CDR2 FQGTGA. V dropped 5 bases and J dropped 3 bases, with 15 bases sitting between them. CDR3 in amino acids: CASSRNPGATDTQYF. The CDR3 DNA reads TGTGCCAGCAGCCGAAATCCGGGGGCGACAGATACGCAGTATTTT.

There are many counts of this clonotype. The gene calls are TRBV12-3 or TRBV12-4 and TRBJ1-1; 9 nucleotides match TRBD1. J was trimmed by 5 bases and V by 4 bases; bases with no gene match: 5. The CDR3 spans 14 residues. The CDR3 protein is CASSSYRGRTEAFF. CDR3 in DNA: TGTGCCAGCAGTTCCTACAGGGGGCGAACTGAAGCTTTCTTT.

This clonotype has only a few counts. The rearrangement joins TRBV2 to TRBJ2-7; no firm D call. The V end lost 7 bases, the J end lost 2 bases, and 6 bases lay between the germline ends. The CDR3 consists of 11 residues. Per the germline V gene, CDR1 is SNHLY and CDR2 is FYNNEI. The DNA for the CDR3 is TGTGCCAGCACATCAGCCTACGAGCAGTACGTC. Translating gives CASTSAYEQYV.

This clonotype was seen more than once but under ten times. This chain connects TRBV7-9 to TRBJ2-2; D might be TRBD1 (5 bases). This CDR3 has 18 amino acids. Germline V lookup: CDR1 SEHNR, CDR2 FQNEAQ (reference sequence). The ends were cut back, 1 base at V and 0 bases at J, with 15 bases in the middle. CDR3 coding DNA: TGTGCCAGCAGCTTAGGTTTCGACAGCGCTACGAACACCGGGGAGCTGTTTTTT. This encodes CASSLGFDSATNTGELFF.

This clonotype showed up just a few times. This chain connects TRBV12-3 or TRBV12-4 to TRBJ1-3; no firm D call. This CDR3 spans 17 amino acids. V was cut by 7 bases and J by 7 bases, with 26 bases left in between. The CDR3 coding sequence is TGTGCCAGCACTTTCCGGGGTCTCTCGATCTGGACTAACACCATATATTTT. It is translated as CASTFRGLSIWTNTIYF.

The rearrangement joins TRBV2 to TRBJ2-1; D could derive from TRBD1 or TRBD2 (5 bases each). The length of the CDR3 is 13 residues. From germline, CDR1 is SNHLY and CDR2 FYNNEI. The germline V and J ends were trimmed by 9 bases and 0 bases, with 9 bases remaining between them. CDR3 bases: TGTGCCAGTAATGGGGGCTCCTACAATGAGCAGTTCTTC. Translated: CASNGGSYNEQFF.

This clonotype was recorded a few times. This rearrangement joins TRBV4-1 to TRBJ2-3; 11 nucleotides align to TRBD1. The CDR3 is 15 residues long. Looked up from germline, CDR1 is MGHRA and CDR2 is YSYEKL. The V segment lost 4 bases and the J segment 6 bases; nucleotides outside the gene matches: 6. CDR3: CASSRGQGAVDTQYF. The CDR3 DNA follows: TGCGCCAGCAGCCGTGGACAGGGGGCGGTGGATACGCAGTATTTT.

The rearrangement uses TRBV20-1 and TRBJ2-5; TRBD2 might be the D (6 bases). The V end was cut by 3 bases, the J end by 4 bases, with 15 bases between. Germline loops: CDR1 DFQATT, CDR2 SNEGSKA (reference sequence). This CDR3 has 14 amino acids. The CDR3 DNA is TGCAGTGCTAGGCGGATAGCGGTGGGAGAGACCCAGTACTTC. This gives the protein CSARRIAVGETQYF.

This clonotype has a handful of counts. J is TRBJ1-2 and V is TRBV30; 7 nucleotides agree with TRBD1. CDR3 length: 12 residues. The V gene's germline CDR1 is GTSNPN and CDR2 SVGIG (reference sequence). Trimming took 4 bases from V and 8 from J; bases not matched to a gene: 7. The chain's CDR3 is CAWTQTGWGYTF. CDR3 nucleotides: TGTGCCTGGACCCAGACAGGGTGGGGCTACACCTTC.

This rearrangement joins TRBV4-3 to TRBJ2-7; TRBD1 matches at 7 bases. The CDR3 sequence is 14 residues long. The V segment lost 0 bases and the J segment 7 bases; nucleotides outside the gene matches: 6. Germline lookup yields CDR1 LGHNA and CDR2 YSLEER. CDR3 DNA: TGCGCCAGCAGCCAAGATAGGGGGCCTTGGGAGCAGTACTTC. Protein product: CASSQDRGPWEQYF.

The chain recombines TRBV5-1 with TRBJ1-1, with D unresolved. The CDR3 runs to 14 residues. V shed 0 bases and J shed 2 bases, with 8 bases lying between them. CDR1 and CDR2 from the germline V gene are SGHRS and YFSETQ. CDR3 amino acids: CASSLVAGNTEAFF. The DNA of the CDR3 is TGCGCCAGCAGCTTGGTTGCGGGTAACACTGAAGCTTTCTTT.

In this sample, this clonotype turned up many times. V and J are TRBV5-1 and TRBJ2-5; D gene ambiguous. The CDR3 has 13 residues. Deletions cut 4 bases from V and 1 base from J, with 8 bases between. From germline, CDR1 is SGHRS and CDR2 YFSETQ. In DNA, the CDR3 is TGCGCCAGCAGCCGGACGCCCCAAGAGACCCAGTACTTC. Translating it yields CASSRTPQETQYF.

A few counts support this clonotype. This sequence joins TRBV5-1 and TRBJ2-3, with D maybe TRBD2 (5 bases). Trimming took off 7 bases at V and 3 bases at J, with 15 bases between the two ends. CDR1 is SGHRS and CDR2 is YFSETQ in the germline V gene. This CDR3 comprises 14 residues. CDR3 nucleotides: TGCGCCAGCGCTCCGGGAACAGCGACAGATACGCAGTATTTT. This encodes CASAPGTATDTQYF.

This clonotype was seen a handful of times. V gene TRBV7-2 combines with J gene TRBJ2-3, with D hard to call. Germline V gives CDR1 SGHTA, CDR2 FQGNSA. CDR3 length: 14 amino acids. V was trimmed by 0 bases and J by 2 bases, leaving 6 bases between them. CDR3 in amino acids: CASSLAVSTDTQYF. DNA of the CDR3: TGTGCCAGCAGCTTAGCAGTTTCCACAGATACGCAGTATTTT.

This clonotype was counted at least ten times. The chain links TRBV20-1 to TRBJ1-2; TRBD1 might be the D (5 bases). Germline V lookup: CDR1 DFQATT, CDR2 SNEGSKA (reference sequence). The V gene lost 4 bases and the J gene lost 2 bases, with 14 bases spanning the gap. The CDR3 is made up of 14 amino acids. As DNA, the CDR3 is TGCAGTGCTACCGAGGGACTGAGAAACTATGGCTACACCTTC. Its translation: CSATEGLRNYGYTF.

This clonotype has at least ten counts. CDR3 nucleotides: TGTGCCAGCAGCGCTCGGACAGGTAGCTCCTACAATGAGCAGTTCTTC. Translated: CASSARTGSSYNEQFF. V gene TRBV7-9 combines with J gene TRBJ2-1; 7 bases map to TRBD1. With V trimmed by 5 bases and J by 0 bases, 7 bases remained unmatched. CDR1 is SEHNR and CDR2 is FQNEAQ in the germline V gene (reference sequence). The CDR3 is 16 residues long.

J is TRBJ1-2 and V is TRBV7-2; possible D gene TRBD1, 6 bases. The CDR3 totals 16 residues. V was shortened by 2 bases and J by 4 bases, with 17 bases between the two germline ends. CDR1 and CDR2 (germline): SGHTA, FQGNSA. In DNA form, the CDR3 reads TGTGCCAGCAGCTTATCGGGGGGCCCCAGGACCTATGGCTACACCTTC. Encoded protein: CASSLSGGPRTYGYTF.

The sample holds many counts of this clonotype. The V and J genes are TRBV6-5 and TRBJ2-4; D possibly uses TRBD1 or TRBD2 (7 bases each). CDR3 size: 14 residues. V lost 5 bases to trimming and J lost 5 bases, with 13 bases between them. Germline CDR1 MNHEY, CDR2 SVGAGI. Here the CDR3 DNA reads TGTGCCAGCAGTCAGACAGGGAGGGAAAACATTCAGTACTTC. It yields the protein CASSQTGRENIQYF.

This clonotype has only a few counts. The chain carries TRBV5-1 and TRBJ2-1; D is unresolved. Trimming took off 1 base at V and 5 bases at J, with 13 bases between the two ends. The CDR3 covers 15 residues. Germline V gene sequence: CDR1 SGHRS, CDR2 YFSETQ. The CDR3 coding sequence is TGCGCCAGCAGCTTGTCGATTGTAGGAGACAATGAGCAGTTCTTC. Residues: CASSLSIVGDNEQFF. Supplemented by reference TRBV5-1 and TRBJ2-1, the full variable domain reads KAGVTQTPRYLIKTRGQQVTLSCSPISGHRSVSWYQQTPGQGLQFLFEYFSETQRNKGNFPGRFSGRQFSNSRSEMNVSTLELGDSALYLCASSLSIVGDNEQFFGPGTRLTVL.

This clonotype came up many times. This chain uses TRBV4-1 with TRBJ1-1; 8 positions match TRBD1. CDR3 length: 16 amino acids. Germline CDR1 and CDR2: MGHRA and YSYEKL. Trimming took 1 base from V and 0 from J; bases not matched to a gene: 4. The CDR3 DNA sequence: TGCGCCAGCAGCCAAGCGGACAGGGTTATGAACACTGAAGCTTTCTTT. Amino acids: CASSQADRVMNTEAFF.